The rows below give T cell receptor beta chains drawn from one sample of a study of preoperative IRX-2 immunotherapy in early breast cancer. Generated by immunoSEQ multiplex PCR, the TCRdb table keeps only in-frame clones and is missing some. This sample has approximately 13,000 clones; approximately 91% occur once, and the top ten carry over 25%. The sample was taken from a patient treated with IRX-2 immunotherapy. The receptors shown here come from a human donor with breast cancer. Each CDR3 is given with its conserved first and last residue. D genes are given only for firm matches. The size entry is marked missing in some rows and otherwise reads once, few, many or a size class.

CDR3 DNA: TGCGCCAGCAGCTCCGAAGACTCTGGGGCCAACGTCCTGACTTTC
CDR3 protein: CASSSEDSGANVLTF
V gene: TRBV5-1
clone size: -
D gene: -
J gene: TRBJ2-6

CDR3 DNA: TGTGCCATCAGTTCTGGGGGGGGTAGAGACCCCCACGAGCAGTACTTC
CDR3 protein: CAISSGGGRDPHEQYF
V gene: TRBV10-3
clone size: -
D gene: TRBD2
J gene: TRBJ2-7

CDR3 DNA: TGTGCCAGCTCACCAATGGGTGACACTGAAGCTTTCTTT
CDR3 protein: CASSPMGDTEAFF
V gene: TRBV18
clone size: -
D gene: -
J gene: TRBJ1-1

CDR3 DNA: TGTGCCAGCAGCCCTTGGCAGGGGGGGCCAGCTTTCTTT
CDR3 protein: CASSPWQGGPAFF
V gene: TRBV7-9
clone size: -
D gene: TRBD1
J gene: TRBJ1-1

CDR3 DNA: TGTGCCACCAGCAGATCGGATACGCAGTATTTT
CDR3 protein: CATSRSDTQYF
V gene: TRBV15
clone size: -
D gene: -
J gene: TRBJ2-3

CDR3 DNA: TGTGCCAGCAGCTCCGGCCGATTACTATACCAAAACTCCTACGAGCAGTACTTC
CDR3 protein: CASSSGRLLYQNSYEQYF
V gene: TRBV11-2
clone size: -
D gene: -
J gene: TRBJ2-7

CDR3 DNA: TGCGCCAGCAGCGTGCAAATGGGCTCCTACAATGAGCAGTTCTTC
CDR3 protein: CASSVQMGSYNEQFF
V gene: TRBV5-1
clone size: -
D gene: -
J gene: TRBJ2-1

CDR3 DNA: TGCGCCAGCAGCTTCGGACAGGGGAATGGAAACACCATATATTTT
CDR3 protein: CASSFGQGNGNTIYF
V gene: TRBV5-1
clone size: -
D gene: TRBD1
J gene: TRBJ1-3

CDR3 DNA: TGTGCCTGGAGTGTATTCGGGCGGGGCGAGCAGTACTTC
CDR3 protein: CAWSVFGRGEQYF
V gene: TRBV30
clone size: -
D gene: -
J gene: TRBJ2-7

CDR3 DNA: TGTGCCAGCAGCTTAGCGCTTGACAGCTATAATTCACCCCTCCACTTT
CDR3 protein: CASSLALDSYNSPLHF
V gene: TRBV11-2
clone size: -
D gene: -
J gene: TRBJ1-6

CDR3 DNA: TGTGCCAGCAGCTTGGGGCTGCAGCGGATGAGAGATGGCTACACCTTC
CDR3 protein: CASSLGLQRMRDGYTF
V gene: TRBV5-6
clone size: -
D gene: -
J gene: TRBJ1-2

CDR3 DNA: TGTGCCAGAAGCTTTCCGGGACTAGCCCCCCGAATAGGTACCGTAGGAGAGCAGTTCTTC
CDR3 protein: CARSFPGLAPRIGTVGEQFF
V gene: TRBV5-3
clone size: -
D gene: TRBD2
J gene: TRBJ2-1

CDR3 DNA: TGTGCCAGAAGACCTACCCCTAGCGGGCCGGACTTCTACAATGAGCAGTTCTTC
CDR3 protein: CARRPTPSGPDFYNEQFF
V gene: TRBV5-3
clone size: once
D gene: TRBD2
J gene: TRBJ2-1

CDR3 DNA: TGCGCCAGCAGCCGAAACAGGGGAGAGCCCCAGCATTTT
CDR3 protein: CASSRNRGEPQHF
V gene: TRBV4-1
clone size: few
D gene: TRBD1
J gene: TRBJ1-5

CDR3 DNA: TGCGCCAGCAGCCAAGAGGTTACGGGGGACTCACCCCTCCACTTT
CDR3 protein: CASSQEVTGDSPLHF
V gene: TRBV4-1
clone size: -
D gene: -
J gene: TRBJ1-6

CDR3 DNA: TGCGCCAGCAGCCTTTCAGAAGCGTCAGGGACCCAGTACTTC
CDR3 protein: CASSLSEASGTQYF
V gene: TRBV4-1
clone size: -
D gene: -
J gene: TRBJ2-5

CDR3 DNA: TGTGCCAGCAGCTTCAGGGAAGGGGTAAACACCGGGGAGCTGTTTTTT
CDR3 protein: CASSFREGVNTGELFF
V gene: TRBV11-1
clone size: -
D gene: -
J gene: TRBJ2-2

CDR3 DNA: TGCGCCAGCAGCTGGACGGGGGGGGCTAACAATGAGCAGTTCTTC
CDR3 protein: CASSWTGGANNEQFF
V gene: TRBV5-1
clone size: -
D gene: TRBD2
J gene: TRBJ2-1

CDR3 DNA: TGTGCCAGCAGCGCGCGGACAGGGCAAAACGAGCAGTACTTC
CDR3 protein: CASSARTGQNEQYF
V gene: TRBV7-6
clone size: once
D gene: TRBD1
J gene: TRBJ2-7

CDR3 DNA: TGCAGGGACAGGGGACCGTTCTACGAGCAGTACTTC
CDR3 protein: CRDRGPFYEQYF
V gene: TRBV29-1
clone size: -
D gene: TRBD1
J gene: TRBJ2-7

CDR3 DNA: TGTGCCAGCAGCTTGGTTGGCGGATCACACAATGAGCAGTTCTTC
CDR3 protein: CASSLVGGSHNEQFF
V gene: TRBV5-4
clone size: -
D gene: -
J gene: TRBJ2-1

CDR3 DNA: TGTGCCAGCACCGCGCCCGGCACTGATACGCAGTATTTT
CDR3 protein: CASTAPGTDTQYF
V gene: TRBV25-1
clone size: -
D gene: -
J gene: TRBJ2-3

CDR3 DNA: TGTGCCAGCAATCTAGCGGCTAGCCGAAGCATTCAGTACTTC
CDR3 protein: CASNLAASRSIQYF
V gene: TRBV7-4
clone size: -
D gene: TRBD2
J gene: TRBJ2-4

CDR3 DNA: TGCAGTGCCCAGACTACCTACGAGCAGTACTTC
CDR3 protein: CSAQTTYEQYF
V gene: TRBV20-1
clone size: once
D gene: -
J gene: TRBJ2-7

CDR3 DNA: TGTGCCAGCAGTCCGCGGACGGACTATTATGGCTACACCTTC
CDR3 protein: CASSPRTDYYGYTF
V gene: TRBV27
clone size: -
D gene: -
J gene: TRBJ1-2

CDR3 DNA: TGTGCCAGCAGCTTAGGGGGGGTATCCGGAAACACCATATATTTT
CDR3 protein: CASSLGGVSGNTIYF
V gene: TRBV7-6
clone size: -
D gene: -
J gene: TRBJ1-3

CDR3 DNA: TGTGCCAGCAGCTTAACCGGGGGGACAGGGGACCACAATGAGCAGTTCTTC
CDR3 protein: CASSLTGGTGDHNEQFF
V gene: TRBV7-3
clone size: -
D gene: TRBD1
J gene: TRBJ2-1

CDR3 DNA: TGCGCCAGCAGCCTAGCGGGAAACATTCAGTACTTC
CDR3 protein: CASSLAGNIQYF
V gene: TRBV4-1
clone size: -
D gene: TRBD2
J gene: TRBJ2-4

CDR3 DNA: TGTGCCAGCAGCTTAGCCGGCGGGATAAGCACAGATACGCAGTATTTT
CDR3 protein: CASSLAGGISTDTQYF
V gene: TRBV7-9
clone size: -
D gene: -
J gene: TRBJ2-3

CDR3 DNA: TGCGCCAGCAGCTTGGATCCGGGCAATTCACCCCTCCACTTT
CDR3 protein: CASSLDPGNSPLHF
V gene: TRBV5-1
clone size: -
D gene: -
J gene: TRBJ1-6

CDR3 DNA: TGTGCCATCAGGCTCCGGGACATGAACACCGGGGAGCTGTTTTTT
CDR3 protein: CAIRLRDMNTGELFF
V gene: TRBV10-3
clone size: -
D gene: -
J gene: TRBJ2-2

CDR3 DNA: TGTGCCAGCAGCTTCGGGCAGGGTAATGAAAAACTGTTTTTT
CDR3 protein: CASSFGQGNEKLFF
V gene: TRBV7-9
clone size: -
D gene: -
J gene: TRBJ1-4

CDR3 DNA: TGTGCCAGCCGGGGCAACAGGGGCGGCCAAGAGACCCAGTACTTC
CDR3 protein: CASRGNRGGQETQYF
V gene: TRBV28
clone size: -
D gene: TRBD1
J gene: TRBJ2-5

CDR3 DNA: TGTGCCAGCAGTTTATCGGTCAGGGGGCGGGAGACCCAGTACTTC
CDR3 protein: CASSLSVRGRETQYF
V gene: TRBV27
clone size: -
D gene: TRBD1
J gene: TRBJ2-5

CDR3 DNA: TGTGCCAGCAGCTTAGCTTCAGACTATGGCTACACCTTC
CDR3 protein: CASSLASDYGYTF
V gene: TRBV11-2
clone size: -
D gene: -
J gene: TRBJ1-2

CDR3 DNA: TGTGCCAGCAGCTCCGGACTAGCGGGGATAGAGACCCAGTACTTC
CDR3 protein: CASSSGLAGIETQYF
V gene: TRBV5-4
clone size: -
D gene: TRBD2
J gene: TRBJ2-5

CDR3 DNA: TGTGCCAGCAGCCAACGGGGACTAGCGGGGGGCGACCCAGATACGCAGTATTTT
CDR3 protein: CASSQRGLAGGDPDTQYF
V gene: TRBV4-2
clone size: -
D gene: TRBD2
J gene: TRBJ2-3